This entry is about one TCR beta chain. This sample stems from a study of blood T cell repertoires in COVID-19. The ends were cut back, 1 base at V and 0 bases at J, with 10 bases in the middle. This CDR3 region has 15 residues. Germline assignment: CDR1 LNHDA and CDR2 SQIVND (reference sequence). Clones were read by immunoSEQ multiplex PCR, and TCRdb kept only the in-frame ones, dropping some. The sample yields roughly 200,000 clones, roughly 88% seen once. Specimen: PBMCs or T cells enriched from blood (not recorded which). The chain carries TRBV19 and TRBJ2-7; D not resolved. The receptor was derived from a man aged 40-50 years with acute COVID-19. The CDR3 loop reads CASSIARVHSYEQYF. The CDR3 DNA is TGTGCCAGTAGTATAGCGCGAGTCCACTCCTACGAGCAGTACTTC.